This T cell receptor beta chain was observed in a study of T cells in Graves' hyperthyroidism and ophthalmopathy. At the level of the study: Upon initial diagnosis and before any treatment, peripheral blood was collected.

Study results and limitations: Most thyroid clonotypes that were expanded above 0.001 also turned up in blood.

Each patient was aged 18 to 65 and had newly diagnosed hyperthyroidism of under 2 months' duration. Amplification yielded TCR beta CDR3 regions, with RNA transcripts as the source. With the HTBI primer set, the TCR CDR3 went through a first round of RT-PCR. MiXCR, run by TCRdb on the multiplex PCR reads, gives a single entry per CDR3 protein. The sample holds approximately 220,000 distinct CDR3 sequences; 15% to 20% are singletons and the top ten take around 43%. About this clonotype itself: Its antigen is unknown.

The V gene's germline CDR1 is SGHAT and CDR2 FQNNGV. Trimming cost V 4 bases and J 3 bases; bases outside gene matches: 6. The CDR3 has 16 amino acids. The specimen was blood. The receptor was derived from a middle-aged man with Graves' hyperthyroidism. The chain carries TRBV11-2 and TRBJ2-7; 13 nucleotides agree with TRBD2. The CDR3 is CASSSGLAGTFYEQYF. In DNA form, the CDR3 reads TGTGCCAGCAGCTCGGGACTAGCGGGGACATTCTACGAGCAGTACTTC.